The entry below describes one T cell receptor beta chain. The antigen is unknown. The sample belongs to a study of cytomegalovirus exposure and HLA in healthy donors. The PCR employed 60 Vbeta primers together with 13 Jbeta primers. In the authors' methods: Unique TCR beta chains numbered approximately 80 million in a later analysis, with around 12 million shared. Only in-frame clones appear in the TCRdb table, and some are missing; sequencing was by immunoSEQ multiplex PCR. V and J calls and clone size are given by that table; D and trimming were obtained from the DNA. Of some 110,000 clones listed, 55% to 75% are singletons. Study results and limitations: Sequencing likely caused a cluster of highly shared sequence variants. A later analysis showed that HLA-associated TCR beta chains had undergone more clonal expansion than equally common others.

Germline-derived CDR1 and CDR2 are GTSNPN and SVGIG (reference sequence). This CDR3 region has 13 residues. V shed 5 bases, J shed 14 bases, and the junction held 12 bases outside the gene matches. This clonotype was obtained from a man under 40 in good health and CMV-seropositive. Sequencing was performed on PBMCs. The V call is TRBV30, the J call TRBJ2-1; 10 nucleotides align to TRBD1. The CDR3 loop is CAWEGAGGTGEFF. DNA of the CDR3: TGTGCCTGGGAGGGGGCCGGGGGGACAGGGGAGTTCTTC.